This TCR beta chain was obtained from a study of T-cell reconstitution after alpha-beta-depleted transplantation in children. Study findings and constraints: Reportedly, alpha-beta T cells present about two months post-transplant originated from several hundred expanded clones of graft origin.

Trimming cost V 6 bases and J 0 bases; bases outside gene matches: 14. The germline V gene has CDR1 MNHEY and CDR2 SVGAGI. There are 19 residues in the CDR3. This clonotype was counted between two and nine times. Antigen: not known. Library preparation (for TCRbeta) was performed with unique molecular identifiers. TCRdb itself ran the PCR reads through MiXCR, one entry per CDR3 protein. The data contain roughly 310,000 distinct CDR3 sequences, approximately 23% of them singletons. This receptor was identified in a male patient younger than 18 who had a stem cell transplant for acute lymphoblastic leukemia, so the T cells may come from the graft donor. The input for sequencing was PBMCs, mostly from graft donor cells, taken 180 days after TCRalphabeta/CD19-depleted stem cell transplant. This chain uses TRBV6-5 with TRBJ1-6; 7 nucleotides agree with TRBD1. DNA for the CDR3: TGTGCCAGCAGCTACAGGGGCCAAGGGGGAAGCTCCTATAATTCACCCCTCCACTTT. Protein: CASSYRGQGGSSYNSPLHF.